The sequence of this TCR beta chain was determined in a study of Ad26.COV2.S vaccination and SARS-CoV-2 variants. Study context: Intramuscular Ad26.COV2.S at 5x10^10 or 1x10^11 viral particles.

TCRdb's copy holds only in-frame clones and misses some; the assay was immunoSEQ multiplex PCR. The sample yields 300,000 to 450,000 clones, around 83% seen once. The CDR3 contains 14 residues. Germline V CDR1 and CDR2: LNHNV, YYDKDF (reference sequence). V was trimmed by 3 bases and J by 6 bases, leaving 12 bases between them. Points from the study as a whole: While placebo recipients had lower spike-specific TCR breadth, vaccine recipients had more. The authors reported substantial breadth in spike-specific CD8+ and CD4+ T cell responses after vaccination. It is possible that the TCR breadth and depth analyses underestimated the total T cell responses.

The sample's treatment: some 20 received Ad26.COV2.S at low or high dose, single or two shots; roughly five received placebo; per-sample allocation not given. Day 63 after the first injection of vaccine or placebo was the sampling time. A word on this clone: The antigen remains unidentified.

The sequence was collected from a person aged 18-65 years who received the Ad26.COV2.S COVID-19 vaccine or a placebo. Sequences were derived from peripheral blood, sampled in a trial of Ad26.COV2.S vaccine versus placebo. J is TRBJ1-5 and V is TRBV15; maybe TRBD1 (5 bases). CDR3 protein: CATSRGDRSQPQHF. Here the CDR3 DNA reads TGTGCCACCAGCAGGGGGGATCGGTCTCAGCCCCAGCATTTT.